A single sample is the source of the 32 T cell receptor beta chains below, sequenced in a study of glioma-infiltrating T cells. Using RNA template, CDR3s of TCR alpha and beta were amplified with iRepertoire arm-PCR. TCRdb reanalysed the multiplex PCR reads using MiXCR and keeps one entry per CDR3 protein. This sample has roughly 100,000 distinct CDR3 sequences, with around 30% found just once. Material for sequencing was glioma tissue, nonneoplastic brain tissue, or PBMCs (not recorded which). Receptors originate from a human donor with low-grade glioma or glioblastoma, undergoing nonglioma brain surgery, or in good health (not recorded which).

This clonotype was seen repeatedly, ten times or more. The genes are TRBV6-2 or TRBV6-3 and TRBJ1-2; 8 bases agree with TRBD1. The germline V gene has CDR1 MNHEY and CDR2 SVGEGT. With 4 bases clipped from V and 5 bases from J, the junction kept 9 bases outside the gene matches. CDR3 length equals 15 residues. DNA of the CDR3: TGTGCCAGCAGTTCAACCCAGACAGGGGATTATGGCTACACCTTC. Amino acids: CASSSTQTGDYGYTF.

In regard to this clonotype: At one of its ends the junction is not consistent with the germline gene, which may arise from a read error. The chain uses TRBV7-8 and TRBJ1-5, with D possibly TRBD1 on 6 matching bases. This CDR3 contains 15 residues. Germline V gives CDR1 SGHVS, CDR2 FQNEAQ. CDR3 loop: CARSLDRFPNQPQHF. Written as DNA, the CDR3 is TGTGCCAGAAGCTTAGACAGGTTCCCCAATCAGCCCCAGCATTTT.

A remark on this clonotype: A much larger clone lies one base from this, so it may be a read error. The chain is built from TRBV7-3 and TRBJ2-7; D is perhaps TRBD1 (5 bases). This CDR3 contains 15 residues. Trimming left V 4 bases short and J 7 bases short, with 20 bases between. Germline-derived CDR1 and CDR2 are SGHTA and FQGTGA. The CDR3: CASSSDISSYNEQYF. Written as DNA, the CDR3 is TGTGCCAGCAGCTCGGACATTAGCTCCTACAATGAGCAGTACTTC.

The chain uses TRBV12-3 or TRBV12-4 and TRBJ2-3; TRBD2 matches 12 bases. After removal of 6 bases from V and 7 bases from J, the junction contained 5 bases not matched to a gene. The CDR3 covers 14 residues. This chain's CDR3 is CASRTSGGRNTQYF. CDR3 DNA: TGTGCCAGCAGGACTAGCGGGGGACGAAATACGCAGTATTTT.

This clonotype has more than one count but fewer than ten. This sequence joins TRBV2 and TRBJ1-2; TRBD1 is a possible D gene (5 bases). The CDR3 is 14 residues long. V was trimmed by 8 bases and J by 4 bases, leaving 17 bases between them. CDR1 and CDR2 from the germline V gene are SNHLY and FYNNEI. The CDR3 reads CASRQTGRAYGYTF. In nucleotides, the CDR3 is TGTGCCAGCCGCCAAACGGGGCGTGCCTATGGCTACACCTTC.

This clonotype appeared many times. This chain links TRBV20-1 with TRBJ2-5; D may match TRBD1 or TRBD2 (5 bases each). Germline lookup yields CDR1 DFQATT and CDR2 SNEGSKA (reference sequence). The CDR3 sequence is 13 residues long. V was shortened by 6 bases and J by 3 bases, with 14 bases between the two germline ends. This CDR3 is CSATTGTEETQYF. CDR3 nucleotides: TGCAGTGCGACGACCGGGACGGAAGAGACCCAGTACTTC.

This clonotype was picked up a small number of times. The chain combines TRBV18 with TRBJ2-7; TRBD2 is a possible D gene (5 bases). The CDR3 consists of 15 residues. Trimming shortened V by 1 base and J by 5 bases, and 15 bases separated the two germline ends. CDR1 is KGHSH and CDR2 is LQKENI in the germline V gene. The CDR3 protein is CASSPRTGRRDEQYF. CDR3 bases: TGTGCCAGCTCACCACGTACTGGACGGCGGGACGAGCAGTACTTC.

This clonotype was seen at least ten times. CDR3 amino acids: CASSLESHTDTQYF. The CDR3, as DNA: TGTGCCAGCAGCTTAGAGTCGCACACAGATACGCAGTATTTT. The chain links TRBV7-9 to TRBJ2-3, with D hard to call. Looked up from germline, CDR1 is SEHNR and CDR2 is FQNEAQ (reference sequence). The V gene lost 1 base and the J gene lost 2 bases, with 7 bases spanning the gap. The CDR3 is 14 residues long.

This clonotype was seen more than once but under ten times. V and J are TRBV12-3 or TRBV12-4 and TRBJ2-7, with D perhaps given as TRBD1 or TRBD2 (6 bases each). V was trimmed by 5 bases and J by 3 bases, leaving 14 bases between them. This CDR3 region has 14 residues. CDR3 amino acids: CASSPAGHNYEQYF. CDR3 nucleotides: TGTGCCAGCAGTCCGGCGGGACACAACTACGAGCAGTACTTC.

This clonotype came up many times. V and J are TRBV6-1 and TRBJ2-1; TRBD1 matches at 7 bases. This CDR3 has 14 amino acids. Germline V lookup: CDR1 MNHNS, CDR2 SASEGT. V trimming: 5 bases; J trimming: 2 bases; junction bases outside the gene matches: 3. Here the CDR3 reads CASSSQGAYNEQFF. The CDR3 nucleotides are TGTGCCAGCAGTTCTCAGGGGGCCTACAATGAGCAGTTCTTC.

The chain is built from TRBV27 and TRBJ2-7, with TRBD1 identical over 8 bases. The germline CDR1 and CDR2 sequences are MNHEY and SMNVEV (reference sequence). The CDR3 runs to 14 residues. Germline trimming cut 7 bases from V and 6 bases from J; bases unmatched to any gene: 11. The CDR3 region has the DNA TGTGCCAGCATCTCGGGACAGGCTTTCCGCGAGCAGTACTTC. Encoded protein: CASISGQAFREQYF.

This clonotype was seen repeatedly, ten times or more. V usage is TRBV27 and J usage is TRBJ1-5, with 7 bases that match TRBD1. The CDR3 extends over 14 amino acids. Trimming cost V 3 bases and J 2 bases; bases outside gene matches: 1. In germline, CDR1 is MNHEY, CDR2 SMNVEV (reference sequence). The CDR3 loop is CASSFGQGNQPQHF. The CDR3 nucleotides read TGTGCCAGCAGTTTTGGACAGGGCAATCAGCCCCAGCATTTT.

V and J are TRBV18 and TRBJ2-3, with D possibly called TRBD1 or TRBD2 (5 bases each). V was shortened by 3 bases and J by 2 bases, with 12 bases between the two germline ends. This CDR3 spans 15 amino acids. Germline V gives CDR1 KGHSH, CDR2 LQKENI. CDR3: CASSPAGDHTDTQYF. The DNA of the CDR3 is TGTGCCAGCTCACCCGCTGGGGACCACACAGATACGCAGTATTTT.

Ten or more counts support this clonotype. This chain joins TRBV2 and TRBJ1-5; D is uncertain. Germline values: CDR1 SNHLY, CDR2 FYNNEI. The CDR3 sequence is 14 residues long. V lost 7 bases and J 2 bases, leaving 12 bases between the germline ends. The CDR3 DNA reads as TGTGCCAGCAACTTATACACGGGCAATCAGCCCCAGCATTTT. It encodes CASNLYTGNQPQHF.

This clonotype was counted between two and nine times. The chain combines TRBV5-4 with TRBJ1-1; TRBD1 matches at 7 bases. Germline CDR1 reads SGHNT; CDR2 reads YYREEE (reference sequence). The V and J ends lost 8 bases and 4 bases, in that order; junction bases with no gene match: 14. This CDR3 is built from 15 residues. CDR3 residues: CASLPGQYFSTEAFF. The CDR3 region has the DNA TGTGCCAGTCTTCCGGGACAGTACTTTAGCACTGAAGCTTTCTTT.

This clonotype occurred many times. V gene TRBV20-1 combines with J gene TRBJ1-1; perhaps TRBD1 as D (5 bases). Trimming removed 7 bases at V and 3 bases at J, with 9 bases between. The germline V gene encodes CDR1 DFQATT and CDR2 SNEGSKA (reference sequence). The CDR3 is 11 residues long. The CDR3 spells CSESRDTEAFF. The CDR3 region has the DNA TGCAGTGAGAGCAGGGACACTGAAGCTTTCTTT.

This clonotype turned up a few times. The chain employs TRBV18 and TRBJ1-1; the D gene is possibly TRBD1 (5 bases). Trimming removed 0 bases from V and 8 bases from J, with 13 bases in between. The CDR3 length is 14 residues. Germline-derived CDR1 and CDR2 are KGHSH and LQKENI. CDR3 nucleotides: TGTGCCAGCTCACCACCGGTACAGGTCACAGAAGCTTTCTTT. This encodes CASSPPVQVTEAFF.

This clonotype was seen at least ten times. The chain has TRBV7-8 and TRBJ2-5; D is undetermined. CDR3 length: 14 amino acids. V lost 2 bases and J lost 10, with 17 bases in between. The V gene's germline CDR1 is SGHVS and CDR2 FQNEAQ. The CDR3 spells CASSLSVTSSSQYF. In nucleotides, the CDR3 is TGTGCCAGCAGCTTATCTGTGACCTCCTCTAGCCAGTACTTC.

This clonotype was seen a single time. A much bigger clone sits one base away, suggesting this may be a read error. The chain has TRBV12-3 or TRBV12-4 and TRBJ1-1; D gene ambiguous. The CDR3 runs to 12 residues. The CDR3 DNA reads TGTGCCAGCGGACTTATGAAAACTGAAGCTTTCTTT. This translates into CASGLMKTEAFF.

On this clonotype: Relative to the germline gene, one junction end is altered; a read error may explain this. V and J are TRBV29-1 and TRBJ1-2, with D uncertain. This CDR3 spans 13 amino acids. Germline assignment: CDR1 SQVTM and CDR2 ANQGSEA. The CDR3 is CSVEAGSNYGYTF. DNA for the CDR3: TGCAGCGTGGAAGCCGGGTCTAACTATGGCTACACCTTC.

This clonotype has at least ten counts. This chain links TRBV20-1 with TRBJ2-7; no definite D call. V shed 2 bases and J shed 3 bases, with 14 bases lying between them. There are 14 residues in the CDR3. The germline V gene encodes CDR1 DFQATT and CDR2 SNEGSKA (reference sequence). The CDR3, as DNA: TGCAGTGCTAGACCGACCCGACGGTACTACGAGCAGTACTTC. It specifies CSARPTRRYYEQYF.

This clonotype was picked up many times. The chain links TRBV6-2 or TRBV6-3 to TRBJ2-5; 7 bases are shared with TRBD1. The CDR3 is made up of 17 amino acids. Looked up from germline, CDR1 is MNHEY and CDR2 is SVGEGT. V gave up 3 bases and J gave up 0 bases; unmatched junction bases: 10. CDR3 sequence reads: CASSYRPHRGYQETQYF. The DNA for the CDR3 is TGTGCCAGCAGTTATCGCCCCCACAGGGGCTACCAAGAGACCCAGTACTTC.

This clonotype was found many times. The chain combines TRBV3-1 with TRBJ2-1; D may correspond to TRBD1 or TRBD2 (6 bases each). In germline, CDR1 is LGHDT, CDR2 YNNKEL (reference sequence). The CDR3 covers 14 residues. V lost 5 bases to trimming and J lost 5 bases, with 13 bases between them. The CDR3 reads CASSSRGANNEQFF. CDR3 DNA: TGTGCCAGCAGCTCGAGGGGGGCCAACAATGAGCAGTTCTTC.

This clonotype was picked up a small number of times. The genes are TRBV3-1 and TRBJ2-7; 7 nucleotides match TRBD2. CDR3 length equals 14 residues. Trimming cost V 1 base and J 6 bases; bases outside gene matches: 6. Germline CDR1 and CDR2: LGHDT and YNNKEL (reference sequence). CDR3 coding DNA: TGTGCCAGCAGCCAAGCCGGGACTATGGGCGAGCAGTACTTC. Amino acids: CASSQAGTMGEQYF.

This clonotype was seen many times. The chain has TRBV7-2 and TRBJ2-3; D is unresolved. CDR3 length equals 13 residues. V lost 3 bases and J lost 0, with 4 bases in between. The V gene's germline CDR1 is SGHTA and CDR2 FQGNSA. For the CDR3, the DNA is TGTGCCAGCAGCTTCCCCAGCACAGATACGCAGTATTTT. Protein product: CASSFPSTDTQYF.

The V gene is TRBV18, the J gene TRBJ2-5, with unresolved D. From germline, CDR1 is KGHSH and CDR2 LQKENI. V lost 0 bases, J lost 5 bases, and 13 bases lay in between. The CDR3 has 15 residues. The CDR3 DNA follows: TGTGCCAGCTCACCACCGGGTATCCCGAGCGAGACCCAGTACTTC. As protein: CASSPPGIPSETQYF.

This clonotype was observed at least ten times. The chain employs TRBV2 and TRBJ1-2, with 8 nucleotides matching TRBD1. V trimming: 4 bases; J trimming: 5 bases; junction bases outside the gene matches: 18. Germline values: CDR1 SNHLY, CDR2 FYNNEI. The CDR3 has 18 residues. CDR3 sequence: CASSGVNRDRRALYGYTF. CDR3 nucleotide sequence: TGTGCCAGCAGTGGAGTAAACCGGGACAGGAGAGCTTTGTATGGCTACACCTTC.

The chain employs TRBV29-1 and TRBJ1-3; D gene ambiguous. V gave up 7 bases and J gave up 0 bases, with 22 bases separating them. From germline, CDR1 is SQVTM and CDR2 ANQGSEA. This CDR3 is 17 amino acids long. The CDR3 region has the DNA TGCAGCGCCCTGACAAGCTCTGGCTTCTCCTCTGGAAACACCATATATTTT. Its translation is CSALTSSGFSSGNTIYF.

The CDR3, as DNA: TGTGCCAGCAGCTTATTAGGAGGGGACGAGACCCAGTACTTC. This encodes CASSLLGGDETQYF. The rearrangement uses TRBV7-2 and TRBJ2-5; D is possibly TRBD2 (6 bases). CDR1 is SGHTA, CDR2 FQGNSA, per germline. This CDR3 region has 14 residues. V lost 2 bases to trimming and J lost 5 bases, with 12 bases between them.

A remark on this clonotype: A clone one base away is much larger, so this may be a read error. The chain is built from TRBV27 and TRBJ1-4; tentatively, D is TRBD1 (5 bases). V was cut by 6 bases and J by 0 bases, with 20 bases left in between. This CDR3 region has 18 residues. Germline V gene lookup returns CDR1 MNHEY and CDR2 SMNVEV (reference sequence). CDR3 nucleotides: TGTGCCAGCAGACTGAGACAGCTGAACGCTTCAACTAATGAAAAACTGTTTTTT. Its translation is CASRLRQLNASTNEKLFF.

This clonotype showed up many times. The chain links TRBV6-1 to TRBJ2-3, with no clear D. The V end lost 11 bases, the J end lost 1 base, and 13 bases lay between the germline ends. From germline, CDR1 is MNHNS and CDR2 SASEGT. The CDR3 loop spans 13 amino acids. Written as DNA, the CDR3 is TGTGCCTGCGCCCTTACCCGCACAGATACGCAGTATTTT. This sequence encodes CACALTRTDTQYF.

A few counts support this clonotype. CDR3 sequence reads: CASSELVMSTDTQYF. CDR3 coding DNA: TGCGCCAGCAGTGAGTTAGTAATGAGCACAGATACGCAGTATTTT. This chain connects TRBV10-2 to TRBJ2-3; no definite D call. Germline V gene lookup returns CDR1 WSHSY and CDR2 SAAADI. This CDR3 is 15 amino acids long. V lost 1 base and J lost 0, with 8 bases in between.